The 14 T cell receptor beta chains below come from one sample, sequenced in a study of control samples from healthy donors and cancer patients (dated by TCRdb to 2019 to 2021). The library was built by means of the immunoSEQ multiplex PCR assay. TCRdb took over this immuneACCESS table, retaining in-frame rearrangements with V and J assigned. Such tables are incomplete; in checked studies, under half of the missing clones stem from an unresolved V gene, and the remainder is unexplained. The sample data list some 250,000 clones, and over 70% of these were observed just once. The ten largest clones capture approximately 12% of the sample. Sequencing was carried out using PBMCs. Source of these receptors: a woman aged 60 to 75 with lung cancer.

The chain recombines TRBV4-1 with TRBJ2-2; a weak D match, TRBD2 (6 bases). Germline V lookup: CDR1 MGHRA, CDR2 YSYEKL. V was clipped by 1 base and J by 8 bases, with 11 bases between them. The CDR3 spans 14 residues. Here the CDR3 DNA reads TGCGCCAGCAGCCAAGTGGAGGGAGGTGGGGAGCTGTTTTTT. This sequence encodes CASSQVEGGGELFF.

J is TRBJ1-4 and V is TRBV7-9; a possible D gene is TRBD1 (5 bases). The CDR3 loop spans 13 amino acids. V shed 5 bases and J shed 5 bases, with 9 bases lying between them. The germline V gene encodes CDR1 SEHNR and CDR2 FQNEAQ (reference sequence). DNA of the CDR3: TGTGCCAGCAGCCCCGGGGCCAATGAAAAACTGTTTTTT. Amino acid sequence: CASSPGANEKLFF. Drawing the rest from reference TRBV7-9 and TRBJ1-4, the complete variable domain is DTGVSQNPRHKITKRGQNVTFRCDPISEHNRLYWYRQTLGQGPEFLTYFQNEAQLEKSRLLSDRFSAERPKGSFSTLEIQRTEQGDSAMYLCASSPGANEKLFFGSGTQLSVL.

This chain connects TRBV4-2 to TRBJ2-7; 10 bases map to TRBD2. With V trimmed by 1 base and J by 3 bases, 6 bases remained unmatched. Germline CDR1 is LGHNA and CDR2 is YNFKEQ. The CDR3 loop spans 16 amino acids. This chain's CDR3 is CASSQGGAGGLYEQYF. The DNA for the CDR3 is TGTGCCAGCAGCCAAGGGGGAGCGGGGGGGCTCTACGAGCAGTACTTC.

This chain joins TRBV10-3 and TRBJ1-2, with D possibly being TRBD1 (5 bases). Germline values: CDR1 ENHRY, CDR2 SYGVKD. CDR3 length equals 14 residues. Trimming took off 1 base at V and 2 bases at J, with 8 bases between the two ends. The CDR3 loop reads CAISEWGSNYGYTF. CDR3 nucleotides: TGTGCCATCAGTGAGTGGGGCAGCAACTATGGCTACACCTTC.

The chain joins TRBV7-9 to TRBJ1-1, with TRBD1 identical over 7 bases. Germline V gives CDR1 SEHNR, CDR2 FQNEAQ (reference sequence). Unmatched junction bases numbered 5, after V lost 1 base and J lost 6 bases. This CDR3 has 14 residues. The CDR3 DNA is TGTGCCAGCAGCTTAGAGACAGGGTTCTCTGAAGCTTTCTTT. This sequence encodes CASSLETGFSEAFF.

The chain recombines TRBV24-1 with TRBJ2-1; TRBD1 matches 8 bases. CDR3 length: 16 amino acids. V lost 4 bases and J lost 4; bases outside the gene matches: 8. Germline V gene data show CDR1 as KGHDR and CDR2 as SFDVKD. The CDR3 DNA sequence: TGTGCCACCAGTGACTCCGGGCAGGGGGCGTACAATGAGCAGTTCTTC. Amino acids: CATSDSGQGAYNEQFF.

The chain joins TRBV5-1 to TRBJ2-1; unclear D gene. Trimming took off 3 bases at V and 0 bases at J, with 10 bases between the two ends. The CDR3 extends over 15 amino acids. CDR1 and CDR2 (germline): SGHRS, YFSETQ. The CDR3, as DNA: TGCGCCAGCAGCTCCCTGGTGAGCTCCTACAATGAGCAGTTCTTC. It is translated as CASSSLVSSYNEQFF.

V gene TRBV2 combines with J gene TRBJ1-1; tentative D call: TRBD1 (6 bases). Trimming took off 6 bases at V and 1 base at J, with 12 bases between the two ends. The CDR3 is made up of 14 amino acids. Germline V gene sequence: CDR1 SNHLY, CDR2 FYNNEI. The chain's CDR3 is CASRGHSGNTEAFF. In DNA, the CDR3 is TGTGCCAGCAGGGGACATTCCGGGAACACTGAAGCTTTCTTT.

The J gene is TRBJ2-3, the V gene TRBV28, with TRBD2 matching 8 bases. In germline, CDR1 is MDHEN, CDR2 SYDVKM. The CDR3 contains 15 residues. The ends lost 2 bases at V and 3 bases at J; junction bases unmatched: 4. CDR3 sequence reads: CASSLAGGLTDTQYF. The CDR3 DNA is TGTGCCAGCAGTTTAGCGGGAGGATTGACAGATACGCAGTATTTT. The whole variable domain, remainder taken from reference TRBV28 and TRBJ2-3, is DVKVTQSSRYLVKRTGEKVFLECVQDMDHENMFWYRQDPGLGLRLIYFSYDVKMKEKGDIPEGYSVSREKKERFSLILESASTNQTSMYLCASSLAGGLTDTQYFGPGTRLTVL.

In its sample, this clone was seen a few times. V and J are TRBV5-1 and TRBJ2-1; TRBD2 agrees at 12 bases. Germline V gives CDR1 SGHRS, CDR2 YFSETQ. CDR3 length: 16 amino acids. With V trimmed by 0 bases and J by 7 bases, 5 bases remained unmatched. The CDR3: CASSLDLAGGSNEQFF. CDR3 bases: TGCGCCAGCAGCTTGGATCTAGCGGGGGGGTCGAATGAGCAGTTCTTC.

The chain has TRBV6-6 and TRBJ1-6; 10 bases are a match to TRBD1. V shed 5 bases, J shed 1 base, and the junction held 5 bases outside the gene matches. The length of the CDR3 is 17 residues. Germline CDR1 is MNHNY and CDR2 is SVGAGI (reference sequence). CDR3 DNA sequence: TGTGCCAGCAGTCCGGACAGGGGGTGGTCCTATAATTCACCCCTCCACTTT. It encodes CASSPDRGWSYNSPLHF.

J is TRBJ2-7 and V is TRBV30; 7 bases line up with TRBD2. Per germline, CDR1 GTSNPN and CDR2 SVGIG (reference sequence). This CDR3 spans 13 amino acids. J was trimmed by 3 bases and V by 4 bases; bases with no gene match: 6. The CDR3 DNA is TGTGCCTGGACCCACGGGGGGTTCTACGAGCAGTACTTC. It yields the protein CAWTHGGFYEQYF.

This clone appeared once. V and J are TRBV5-1 and TRBJ1-6; D may be TRBD1 (5 bases). Trimming stripped 0 bases from V and 11 bases from J, with 12 bases between. There are 14 residues in the CDR3. Looked up from germline, CDR1 is SGHRS and CDR2 is YFSETQ. Here the CDR3 reads CASSLEIGVAPLHF. The CDR3 DNA follows: TGCGCCAGCAGCTTGGAAATAGGGGTTGCACCCCTCCACTTT. Full variable domain (rest looked up from reference TRBV5-1 and TRBJ1-6): KAGVTQTPRYLIKTRGQQVTLSCSPISGHRSVSWYQQTPGQGLQFLFEYFSETQRNKGNFPGRFSGRQFSNSRSEMNVSTLELGDSALYLCASSLEIGVAPLHFGNGTRLTVT.

The rearrangement uses TRBV6-5 and TRBJ1-3; D is uncertain. The germline V gene has CDR1 MNHEY and CDR2 SVGAGI. The V end lost 4 bases, the J end lost 4 bases, and 17 bases lay between the germline ends. The CDR3 sequence is 16 residues long. The CDR3 DNA is TGTGCCAGCAGTTCTAACCCAACAGTGTTCGGAAACACCATATATTTT. It codes for CASSSNPTVFGNTIYF.